The source of this T cell receptor beta chain is a study of blood T cell repertoires in COVID-19. On the study more broadly: Acute and convalescent COVID-19 specimens originated in the United States, Italy and Spain.

The germline gives CDR1 LNHNV, CDR2 YYDKDF (reference sequence). The germline V and J ends were trimmed by 5 bases and 4 bases, with 8 bases remaining between them. This CDR3 has 13 residues. This clone was found a few times. In the authors' methods: Amplified reference gene primers provided the basis for estimating nucleated cell counts. The protocol was immunoSEQ multiplex PCR, while the TCRdb copy is restricted to in-frame clones and leaves out a portion. Clonal size and the V and J genes are those of that table, whereas D and trimming came from the DNA. Of almost 50,000 clones in the sample, around three quarters are singletons; the top ten hold 25%.

What was sequenced was peripheral blood. The receptor was derived from a man in his 70s with acute or convalescent COVID-19. The rearrangement uses TRBV15 and TRBJ2-2; D is unclear. CDR3 nucleotides: TGTGCCACCAGCTCTAGTTTCACCGGGGAGCTGTTTTTT. Protein product: CATSSSFTGELFF. Looking up the rest from reference TRBV15 and TRBJ2-2 gives the full variable domain: DAMVIQNPRYQVTQFGKPVTLSCSQTLNHNVMYWYQQKSSQAPKLLFHYYDKDFNNEADTPDNFQSRRPNTSFCFLDIRSPGLGDTAMYLCATSSSFTGELFFGEGSRLTVL.